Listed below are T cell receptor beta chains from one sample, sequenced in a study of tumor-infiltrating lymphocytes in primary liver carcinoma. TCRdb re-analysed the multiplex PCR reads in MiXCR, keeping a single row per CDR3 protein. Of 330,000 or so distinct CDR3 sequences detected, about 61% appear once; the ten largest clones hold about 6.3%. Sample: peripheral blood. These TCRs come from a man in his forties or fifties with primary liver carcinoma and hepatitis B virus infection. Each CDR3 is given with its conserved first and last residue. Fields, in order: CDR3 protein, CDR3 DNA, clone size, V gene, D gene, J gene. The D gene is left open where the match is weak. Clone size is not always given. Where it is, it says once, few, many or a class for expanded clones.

CASSYSTSEQYF,TGTGCCAGCAGTTACTCGACCAGCGAGCAGTACTTC,medium-sized,TRBV6-6,NA,TRBJ2-7
CASSEWPSGNIEQFF,TGCGCCAGCAGTGAGTGGCCTAGCGGGAACATTGAGCAGTTCTTC,NA,TRBV10-1,TRBD2,TRBJ2-1
CASSYSNSGNTICF,TGCGCCAGCAGTTACAGTAACTCTGGAAACACCATATGTTTT,NA,TRBV6-6,NA,TRBJ1-3
CASSISAATNYGYAF,TGTGCCAGCAGCATATCGGCAGCGACTAACTATGGCTACGCCTTC,NA,TRBV11-1,NA,TRBJ1-2
CASSRTQGGEAFF,TGCGCCAGCAGTCGAACTCAAGGTGGTGAAGCTTTCTTT,NA,TRBV11-3,NA,TRBJ1-1
CASSRTFFQETQYF,TGTGCCAGCTCCAGGACTTTTTTCCAAGAGACCCAGTACTTC,many,TRBV6-5,NA,TRBJ2-5
CAIQPESLYEQYF,TGTGCCATACAACCAGAAAGTCTCTACGAGCAGTACTTC,NA,TRBV10-3,NA,TRBJ2-7
CASSLSSYTAKFF,TGTGCCAGCAGCTTGAGTTCGTACACCGCTAAGTTCTTC,many,TRBV5-6,NA,TRBJ2-1
CASKKREGTKNIRYF,TGTGCCAGTAAAAAGCGGGAGGGGACCAAAAACATTCGGTACTTC,NA,TRBV12-3/TRBV12-4,TRBD2,TRBJ2-4
CASSLGHANEQFF,TGTGCCAGCAGCTTAGGGCACGCCAATGAGCAGTTCTTC,many,TRBV11-2,NA,TRBJ2-1